This T cell receptor (beta chain) originates from a study of low-dose radiotherapy and immunotherapy resistance in tumors. Covering alpha and beta chains, TRAV- and TRBV-specific primers were used for the first-strand cDNA. With a V-primer adapter and a constant-region primer, TCRs were amplified for roughly 21 PCR cycles. Via MiXCR, TCRdb re-called the reads, giving one row per CDR3 protein. Of around 68,000 distinct CDR3 sequences in the sample, roughly 29% were seen once. Time point given: before trial treatment. This clonotype was seen at least ten times. The clonotype comes from a male donor with rectosigmoid adenocarcinoma. Sample: PBMCs, taken before treatment.

CDR3 amino acids: CSAQWAQAKNIQYF. For the CDR3, the DNA is TGCAGTGCCCAGTGGGCGCAAGCCAAAAACATTCAGTACTTC. This sequence joins TRBV20-1 and TRBJ2-4, with D uncertain. The germline V and J ends were trimmed by 6 bases and 0 bases, with 12 bases remaining between them. Germline V gene sequence: CDR1 DFQATT, CDR2 SNEGSKA (reference sequence). The CDR3 totals 14 residues.